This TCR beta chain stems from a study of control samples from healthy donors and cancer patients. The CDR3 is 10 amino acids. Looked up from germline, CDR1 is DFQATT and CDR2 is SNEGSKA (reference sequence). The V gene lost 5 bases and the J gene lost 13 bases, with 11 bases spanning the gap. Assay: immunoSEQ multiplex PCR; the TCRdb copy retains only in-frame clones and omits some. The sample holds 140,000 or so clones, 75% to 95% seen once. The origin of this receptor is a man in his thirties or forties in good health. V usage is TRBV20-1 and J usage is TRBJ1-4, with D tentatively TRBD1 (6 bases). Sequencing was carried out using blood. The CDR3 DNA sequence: TGCAGTGCTCAGGGGATAGGACTGTTTTTT. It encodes CSAQGIGLFF.